This is a list of T cell receptor beta chains from one sample in a study of blood T cells in healthy people across ages. One entry per CDR3 protein, called by TCRdb with MiXCR from the 5' RACE reads. Among 540,000 or so distinct CDR3 sequences listed, 25% to 30% were seen once. Sequenced: blood. These receptors were obtained from a woman in her 70s in good health. The CDR3 runs from the conserved cysteine through the conserved F or W. D genes are given only for firm matches. A clone size is listed for some rows: how often the clone was seen (once, few, many), or a class if it is expanded.

J: TRBJ2-1; D: TRBD2; V: TRBV24-1; length: 17; size: few; DNA: TGTGCCACCAGTGATTCCCTGACTAGCGGGGGGGCGGGTGAGCAGTTCTTC; CDR3: CATSDSLTSGGAGEQFF
J: TRBJ1-5; D: NA; V: TRBV6-1; length: 14; size: NA; DNA: TGTGCCAGCAGTGACAGACTTCCCAATCAGCCCCAGCATTTT; CDR3: CASSDRLPNQPQHF
J: TRBJ2-7; D: TRBD2; V: TRBV18; length: 15; size: NA; DNA: TGTGCCAGCTCATCCCCGACTAGCGGGGACTACGAGCAGTACTTC; CDR3: CASSSPTSGDYEQYF
J: TRBJ1-5; D: TRBD1; V: TRBV6-5; length: 14; size: NA; DNA: TGTGCCAGCAGTCCTCGGGACAGCGATCAGCCCCAGCATTTT; CDR3: CASSPRDSDQPQHF
J: TRBJ1-1; D: NA; V: TRBV30; length: 12; size: NA; DNA: TGTGCCTGGAGTGTGGGGGTCACTGAAGCTTTCTTT; CDR3: CAWSVGVTEAFF
J: TRBJ1-2; D: NA; V: TRBV14; length: 15; size: few; DNA: TGTGCCAGCAGCCAAGTGGAGGGGTGGGCCTATGGCTACACCTTC; CDR3: CASSQVEGWAYGYTF
J: TRBJ2-5; D: TRBD2; V: TRBV10-3; length: 13; size: few; DNA: TGTGCCATCAACCGACGGGGGGAAGAGACCCAGTACTTC; CDR3: CAINRRGEETQYF
J: TRBJ2-5; D: NA; V: TRBV7-3; length: 13; size: few; DNA: TGTGCCAGCAGCCCCGAATCCTCAGAGACCCAGTACTTC; CDR3: CASSPESSETQYF
J: TRBJ1-1; D: NA; V: TRBV30; length: 13; size: NA; DNA: TGTGCCTGGAGTGTACAGGGGAACACTGAAGCTTTCTTT; CDR3: CAWSVQGNTEAFF
J: TRBJ2-2; D: TRBD2; V: TRBV29-1; length: 15; size: few; DNA: TGCAGCGCAACGGGACTAGCGGGGGCCACCGGGGAGCTGTTTTTT; CDR3: CSATGLAGATGELFF
J: TRBJ2-7; D: TRBD1; V: TRBV29-1; length: 13; size: NA; DNA: TGCAGCGCCGCGGGACAGGGGCTCTACGAGCAGTACTTC; CDR3: CSAAGQGLYEQYF
J: TRBJ2-5; D: NA; V: TRBV20-1; length: 14; size: NA; DNA: TGCAGTGCTAGACGGGGGATCGGTAGGGGGACCCAGTACTTC; CDR3: CSARRGIGRGTQYF
J: TRBJ2-5; D: NA; V: TRBV20-1; length: 14; size: NA; DNA: TGCAGTGCTAGAAGACAGGGAGGCCAAGAGACCCAGTACTTC; CDR3: CSARRQGGQETQYF
J: TRBJ1-3; D: NA; V: TRBV20-1; length: 14; size: few; DNA: TGCAGTGCTAGGAACACCGTCTCTGGAAACACCATATATTTT; CDR3: CSARNTVSGNTIYF
J: TRBJ2-7; D: NA; V: TRBV6-5; length: 12; size: NA; DNA: TGTGCCAGCGTAGGGCATGAAGACGAGCAGTACTTC; CDR3: CASVGHEDEQYF
J: TRBJ2-7; D: NA; V: TRBV6-2/TRBV6-3; length: 12; size: NA; DNA: TGTGCCAGCAGTTATAGAGGGCGAGAGCTGTACTTC; CDR3: CASSYRGRELYF
J: TRBJ2-4; D: NA; V: TRBV5-5; length: 16; size: NA; DNA: TGTGCCAGCAGCCTGTTGATGAAGCTAGTAGAAAACATTCAGTACTTC; CDR3: CASSLLMKLVENIQYF
J: TRBJ2-5; D: TRBD2; V: TRBV5-1; length: 16; size: few; DNA: TGCGCCAGCAAGGGTGTCAGTACTAGCGGGAAAGAGACCCAGTACTTC; CDR3: CASKGVSTSGKETQYF
J: TRBJ2-5; D: NA; V: TRBV20-1; length: 12; size: many; DNA: TGCAGTGCTAGGGGCCTCACTCCGGCCCAGTACTTC; CDR3: CSARGLTPAQYF
J: TRBJ2-1; D: TRBD2; V: TRBV20-1; length: 16; size: few; DNA: TGCAGTGCTGAACCTGGGCTTGCGGGGGGTCACAATGAGCAGTTCTTC; CDR3: CSAEPGLAGGHNEQFF
J: TRBJ2-5; D: NA; V: TRBV7-3; length: 15; size: many; DNA: TGTGCCAGCAGCCCTGAGGGGGGGGGCGGATTGACCCAGTACTTC; CDR3: CASSPEGGGGLTQYF